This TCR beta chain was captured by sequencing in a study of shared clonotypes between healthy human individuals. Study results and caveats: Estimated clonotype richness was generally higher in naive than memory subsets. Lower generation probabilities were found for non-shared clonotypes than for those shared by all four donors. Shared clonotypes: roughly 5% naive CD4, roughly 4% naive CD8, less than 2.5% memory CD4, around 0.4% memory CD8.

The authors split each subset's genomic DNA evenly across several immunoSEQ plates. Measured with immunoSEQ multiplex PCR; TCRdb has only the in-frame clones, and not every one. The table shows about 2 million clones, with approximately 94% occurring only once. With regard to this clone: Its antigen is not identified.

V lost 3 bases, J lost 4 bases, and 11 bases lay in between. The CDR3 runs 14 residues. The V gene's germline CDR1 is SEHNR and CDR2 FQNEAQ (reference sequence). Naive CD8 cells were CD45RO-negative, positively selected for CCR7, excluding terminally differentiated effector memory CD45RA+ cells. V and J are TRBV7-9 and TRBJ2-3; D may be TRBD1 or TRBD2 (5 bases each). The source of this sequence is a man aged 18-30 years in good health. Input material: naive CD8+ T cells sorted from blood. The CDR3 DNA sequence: TGTGCCAGCAGCTTGTCCGGGGCGTCAGATACGCAGTATTTT. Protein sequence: CASSLSGASDTQYF. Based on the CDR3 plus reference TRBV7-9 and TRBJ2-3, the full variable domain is DTGVSQNPRHKITKRGQNVTFRCDPISEHNRLYWYRQTLGQGPEFLTYFQNEAQLEKSRLLSDRFSAERPKGSFSTLEIQRTEQGDSAMYLCASSLSGASDTQYFGPGTRLTVL.